Presented here are 10 T cell receptor beta chains from one specimen sequenced in a study of shared clonotypes between healthy human individuals. Produced via immunoSEQ multiplex PCR; TCRdb's table is partial and in-frame only. The repertoire consists of around 450,000 clones, with more than 75% occurring once and the leading ten covering less than 15%. Sequences were obtained from PBMCs. The receptor source for this set is a woman aged 40 to 49 in good health. Some clones in this sample may be carry-over from other donors' samples.

This chain connects TRBV7-6 to TRBJ1-2; tentatively, D is TRBD1 (5 bases). V was pared by 1 base and J by 1 base, with 7 bases between. CDR1 is SGHVS, CDR2 FNYEAQ, per germline. CDR3 length: 14 amino acids. As DNA, the CDR3 is TGTGCCAGCAGCTTAGACAGGAATAACTATGGCTACACCTTC. Its protein product is CASSLDRNNYGYTF.

This sequence joins TRBV11-2 and TRBJ2-5, with 12 bases that match TRBD1. The V gene end was trimmed by 1 base and the J gene end by 6 bases; junction bases not matched to a gene: 6. Germline lookup yields CDR1 SGHAT and CDR2 FQNNGV. The CDR3 spans 16 residues. The CDR3 sequence is CASSLVGTGGAKTQYF. In DNA, the CDR3 is TGTGCCAGCAGCTTAGTGGGGACAGGGGGCGCAAAGACCCAGTACTTC.

The rearrangement links TRBV7-6 to TRBJ2-5; TRBD1 agrees at 12 bases. With V trimmed by 5 bases and J by 2 bases, 18 bases remained unmatched. The CDR3 extends over 20 amino acids. Looked up from germline, CDR1 is SGHVS and CDR2 is FNYEAQ. CDR3 loop: CASSGGEGTGGTTAQETQYF. The CDR3 nucleotides read TGTGCCAGCAGCGGGGGCGAAGGGACAGGGGGCACCACAGCGCAAGAGACCCAGTACTTC.

The V call is TRBV5-5, the J call TRBJ2-1, with unresolved D. This CDR3 has 17 residues. CDR1 is SGHKS and CDR2 is YYEKEE in the germline V gene (reference sequence). Trimming removed 2 bases from V and 0 bases from J, with 15 bases in between. Here the CDR3 reads CASSFGMTVSSYNEQFF. CDR3 sequence (DNA): TGTGCCAGCAGCTTTGGAATGACTGTTAGCTCCTACAATGAGCAGTTCTTC. Full variable domain (missing parts from reference TRBV5-5 and TRBJ2-1): DAGVTQSPTHLIKTRGQQVTLRCSPISGHKSVSWYQQVLGQGPQFIFQYYEKEERGRGNFPDRFSARQFPNYSSELNVNALLLGDSALYLCASSFGMTVSSYNEQFFGPGTRLTVL.

The V and J genes are TRBV28 and TRBJ1-2; unclear D gene. V was pared by 6 bases and J by 1 base, with 9 bases between. The CDR3 is made up of 13 amino acids. The germline V gene encodes CDR1 MDHEN and CDR2 SYDVKM. Written as DNA, the CDR3 is TGTGCCAGCAGCCCAAGACGTAACTATGGCTACACCTTC. It translates to CASSPRRNYGYTF.

The J gene is TRBJ1-4, the V gene TRBV6-6; D is unresolved. Per the germline V gene, CDR1 is MNHNY and CDR2 is SVGAGI (reference sequence). V was cut by 5 bases and J by 0 bases, with 13 bases left in between. The CDR3 runs to 16 residues. This CDR3 is CASSQPDLPTNEKLFF. CDR3 bases: TGTGCCAGCAGTCAACCGGACTTACCAACTAATGAAAAACTGTTTTTT.

The count of this clone is one. In DNA, the CDR3 is TGTGCCAGCAGGTTGACGGGCAATCAGCCCCAGCATTTT. It translates to CASRLTGNQPQHF. The J gene is TRBJ1-5, the V gene TRBV27; D is undetermined. The length of the CDR3 is 13 residues. Per germline, CDR1 MNHEY and CDR2 SMNVEV (reference sequence). V was clipped by 6 bases and J by 2 bases, with 8 bases between them.

In this sample, this clone turned up once. The rearrangement links TRBV18 to TRBJ2-7, with D uncertain. This CDR3 is built from 13 residues. With 3 bases removed from V and 4 bases from J, the gap between germline ends came to 10 bases. Germline-derived CDR1 and CDR2 are KGHSH and LQKENI. The CDR3 here is CASSPRESYEQYF. The CDR3 DNA reads TGTGCCAGCTCACCTCGAGAATCTTACGAGCAGTACTTC.

The chain is built from TRBV5-5 and TRBJ1-4; D is ambiguous. This CDR3 has 14 amino acids. V was shortened by 3 bases and J by 7 bases, with 13 bases between the two germline ends. CDR1 is SGHKS and CDR2 is YYEKEE in the germline V gene (reference sequence). The CDR3: CASSSPTWPEKLFF. The CDR3 nucleotides are TGTGCCAGCAGCTCCCCGACCTGGCCTGAAAAACTGTTTTTT.

J is TRBJ2-7 and V is TRBV6-5, with 9 bases lining up with TRBD2. V lost 1 base, J lost 6 bases, and 4 bases stayed unmatched. CDR1 MNHEY and CDR2 SVGAGI come from the germline V gene. This CDR3 has 14 amino acids. DNA for the CDR3: TGTGCCAGCAGTTACTGGAATAGCGGGGGCGAGCAGTACTTC. This gives the protein CASSYWNSGGEQYF.